This passage covers 10 T cell receptor beta chains from one sample sequenced in a study of T cells in Graves' hyperthyroidism and ophthalmopathy. Amplified TCR beta CDR3 regions derived from RNA transcripts. Carried out on the TCR CDR3, a first-round RT-PCR used the HTBI primer set. TCRdb reprocessed the multiplex PCR reads with MiXCR, giving one entry per CDR3 protein. The repertoire holds 40,000 to 60,000 distinct CDR3 sequences, with roughly 56% as singletons. Sequences were obtained from peripheral blood or thyroid tissue (not recorded which). The receptors here all came from a man aged 18-30 years with Graves' hyperthyroidism.

This clonotype is judged medium-sized. The rearrangement links TRBV7-9 to TRBJ1-6; D perhaps matches TRBD1 (5 bases). The CDR3 extends over 14 amino acids. V was clipped by 3 bases and J by 10 bases, with 13 bases between them. The germline gives CDR1 SEHNR, CDR2 FQNEAQ (reference sequence). CDR3 nucleotide sequence: TGTGCCAGCAGCTTGGGGGGGAGTTCCTCACCCCTCCACTTT. This codes for CASSLGGSSSPLHF.

The genes are TRBV15 and TRBJ1-6, with 10 bases that match TRBD1. V was clipped by 1 base and J by 3 bases; unmatched bases: 3. Germline V gene sequence: CDR1 LNHNV, CDR2 YYDKDF (reference sequence). The CDR3 length is 17 residues. CDR3 bases: TGTGCCACCAGCAGAGTAGGGGACAGGGGCTATAATTCACCCCTCCACTTT. As protein: CATSRVGDRGYNSPLHF.

The genes are TRBV11-2 and TRBJ2-7; TRBD1 matches at 11 bases. CDR1 and CDR2 (germline): SGHAT, FQNNGV. After removal of 5 bases from V and 5 bases from J, the junction contained 5 bases not matched to a gene. There are 14 residues in the CDR3. The CDR3 reads CASSSGQGANEQYF. The CDR3 DNA reads as TGTGCCAGCAGCAGCGGACAGGGGGCGAACGAGCAGTACTTC.

This clonotype occurred a few times. Possible read error: a much larger clone is one base away. The chain carries TRBV27 and TRBJ1-1, with 8 bases that match TRBD1. CDR3 length: 12 residues. Looked up from germline, CDR1 is MNHEY and CDR2 is SMNVEV (reference sequence). This CDR3 reads CASRQGLTEASF. The CDR3 DNA sequence: TGTGCCAGCCGACAGGGGCTCACTGAAGCTTCCTTT.

V gene TRBV15 combines with J gene TRBJ2-5; 10 bases are shared with TRBD2. In germline, CDR1 is LNHNV, CDR2 YYDKDF (reference sequence). With V trimmed by 4 bases and J by 5 bases, 4 bases remained unmatched. This CDR3 region has 14 residues. The CDR3 loop is CATSTTSGAETQYF. CDR3 DNA: TGTGCCACCAGCACAACTAGCGGGGCGGAGACCCAGTACTTC.

The chain uses TRBV6-5 and TRBJ2-6; no reliable D call. Deletions cut 0 bases from V and 16 bases from J, with 16 bases between. Germline CDR1 reads MNHEY; CDR2 reads SVGAGI. This CDR3 contains 14 residues. Written as DNA, the CDR3 is TGTGCCAGCAGTTACTCGACCGGGCTGTCGGAACTGACTTTC. It is translated as CASSYSTGLSELTF.

This clonotype was recorded once. The J gene is TRBJ1-6, the V gene TRBV10-2, with D possibly being TRBD1 (5 bases). Germline V gene sequence: CDR1 WSHSY, CDR2 SAAADI. Trimming cost V 6 bases and J 10 bases, with 13 bases left between them. The CDR3 consists of 13 residues. CDR3 in amino acids: CASSLRGHSPLHF. CDR3 DNA sequence: TGCGCCAGCAGCCTTAGGGGTCACTCACCCCTCCACTTT.

In its sample, this clonotype was seen a few times. This chain links TRBV30 with TRBJ2-7; D possibly matches TRBD1 or TRBD2 (5 bases each). The CDR3 runs 14 residues. Per germline, CDR1 GTSNPN and CDR2 SVGIG (reference sequence). Trimming left V 5 bases short and J 2 bases short, with 16 bases between. The CDR3, as DNA: TGTGCCTGGGGTCAAAGGCAGGGAGCCTACGAGCAGTACTTC. This encodes CAWGQRQGAYEQYF.

Ten or more counts support this clonotype. The rearrangement joins TRBV7-2 to TRBJ1-5, with 7 bases lining up with TRBD1. V lost 5 bases to trimming and J lost 9 bases; unmatched junction nucleotides: 13. In germline, CDR1 is SGHTA, CDR2 FQGNSA. The CDR3 length is 15 residues. The CDR3 loop reads CASSQGTAGSGPQHF. CDR3 coding DNA: TGTGCCAGCAGCCAGGGGACAGCCGGCTCCGGGCCCCAGCATTTT.

CDR3: CASRGAELGNTGELFF. The CDR3 bases are TGTGCCAGCAGGGGGGCAGAACTGGGAAACACCGGGGAGCTGTTTTTT. This chain uses TRBV2 with TRBJ2-2, with D maybe TRBD1 (6 bases). CDR3 length: 16 residues. Germline lookup yields CDR1 SNHLY and CDR2 FYNNEI. Trimming shortened V by 6 bases and J by 2 bases, and 16 bases separated the two germline ends.